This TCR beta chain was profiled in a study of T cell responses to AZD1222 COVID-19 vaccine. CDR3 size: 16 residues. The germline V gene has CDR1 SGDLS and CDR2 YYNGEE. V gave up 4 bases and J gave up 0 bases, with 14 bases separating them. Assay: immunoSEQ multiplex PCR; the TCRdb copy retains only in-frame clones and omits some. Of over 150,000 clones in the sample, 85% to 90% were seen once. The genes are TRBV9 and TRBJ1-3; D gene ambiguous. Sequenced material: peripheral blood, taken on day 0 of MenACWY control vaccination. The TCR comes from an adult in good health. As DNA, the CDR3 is TGTGCCAGCAGCACCACACCGGCAGACTCTGGAAACACCATATATTTT. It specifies CASSTTPADSGNTIYF. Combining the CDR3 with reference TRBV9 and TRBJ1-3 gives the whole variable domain DSGVTQTPKHLITATGQRVTLRCSPRSGDLSVYWYQQSLDQGLQFLIQYYNGEERAKGNILERFSAQQFPDLHSELNLSSLELGDSALYFCASSTTPADSGNTIYFGEGSWLTVV.